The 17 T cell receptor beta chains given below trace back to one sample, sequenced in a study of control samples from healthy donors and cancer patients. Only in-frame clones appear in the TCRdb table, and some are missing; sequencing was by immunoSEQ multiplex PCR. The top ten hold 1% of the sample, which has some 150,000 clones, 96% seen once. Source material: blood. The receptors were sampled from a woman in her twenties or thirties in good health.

The CDR3 here is CASSPGNYGYTF. The CDR3 DNA follows: TGTGCCAGCTCACCAGGAAACTATGGCTACACCTTC. V is TRBV18 and J is TRBJ1-2; D unclear. The length of the CDR3 is 12 residues. Between the trimmed V and J ends, which lost 2 bases and 2 bases, there was a span of 3 bases. In germline, CDR1 is KGHSH, CDR2 LQKENI.

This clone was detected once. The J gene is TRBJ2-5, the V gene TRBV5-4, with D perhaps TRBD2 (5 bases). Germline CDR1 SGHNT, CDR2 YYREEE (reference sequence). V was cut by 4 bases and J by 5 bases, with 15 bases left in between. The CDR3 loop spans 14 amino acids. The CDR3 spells CASSLTTTKETQYF. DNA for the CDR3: TGTGCCAGCAGCCTAACGACTACGAAGGAGACCCAGTACTTC.

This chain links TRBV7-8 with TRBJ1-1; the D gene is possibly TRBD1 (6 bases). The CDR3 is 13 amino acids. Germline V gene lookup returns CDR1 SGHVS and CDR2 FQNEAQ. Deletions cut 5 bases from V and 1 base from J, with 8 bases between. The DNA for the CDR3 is TGTGCCAGCAGCCTGACAGGGAACACTGAAGCTTTCTTT. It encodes CASSLTGNTEAFF. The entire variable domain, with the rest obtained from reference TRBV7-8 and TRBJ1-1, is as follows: GAGVSQSPRYKVAKRGQDVALRCDPISGHVSLFWYQQALGQGPEFLTYFQNEAQLDKSGLPSDRFFAERPEGSVSTLKIQRTQQEDSAVYLCASSLTGNTEAFFGQGTRLTVV.

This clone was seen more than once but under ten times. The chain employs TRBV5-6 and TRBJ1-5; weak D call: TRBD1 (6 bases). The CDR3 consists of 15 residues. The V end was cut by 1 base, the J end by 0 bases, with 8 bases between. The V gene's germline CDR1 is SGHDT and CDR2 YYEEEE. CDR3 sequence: CASSLNRASNQPQHF. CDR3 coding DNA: TGTGCCAGCAGCTTGAACAGGGCTAGCAATCAGCCCCAGCATTTT. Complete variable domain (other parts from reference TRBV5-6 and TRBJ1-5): DAGVTQSPTHLIKTRGQQVTLRCSPKSGHDTVSWYQQALGQGPQFIFQYYEEEERQRGNFPDRFSGHQFPNYSSELNVNALLLGDSALYLCASSLNRASNQPQHFGDGTRLSIL.

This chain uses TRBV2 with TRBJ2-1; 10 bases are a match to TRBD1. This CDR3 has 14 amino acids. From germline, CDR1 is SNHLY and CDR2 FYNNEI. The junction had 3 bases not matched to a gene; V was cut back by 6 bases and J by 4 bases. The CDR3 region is CASSPDRGYNEQFF. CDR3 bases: TGTGCCAGCAGCCCGGACAGGGGGTACAATGAGCAGTTCTTC.

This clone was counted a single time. The CDR3 spells CASSPLGRTYSNQPQHF. CDR3 DNA: TGTGCCAGCAGTCCCTTGGGCAGAACCTATAGCAATCAGCCCCAGCATTTT. The chain carries TRBV27 and TRBJ1-5, with D uncertain. CDR3 length: 17 residues. Per germline, CDR1 MNHEY and CDR2 SMNVEV (reference sequence). The V gene lost 5 bases and the J gene lost 0 bases, with 17 bases spanning the gap.

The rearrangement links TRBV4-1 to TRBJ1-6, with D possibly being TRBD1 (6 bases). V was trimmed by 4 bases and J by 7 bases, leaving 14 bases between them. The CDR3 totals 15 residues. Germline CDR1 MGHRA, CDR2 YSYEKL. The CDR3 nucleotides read TGCGCCAGCAGCCTAGACGGGCAGGGGAATTCACCCCTCCACTTT. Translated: CASSLDGQGNSPLHF.

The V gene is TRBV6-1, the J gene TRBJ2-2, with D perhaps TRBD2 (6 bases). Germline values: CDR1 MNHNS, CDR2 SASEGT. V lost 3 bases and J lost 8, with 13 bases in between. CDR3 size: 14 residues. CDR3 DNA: TGTGCCAGCAGTGAGGTTTGGGCGGGGGGGGAGCTGTTTTTT. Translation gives CASSEVWAGGELFF.

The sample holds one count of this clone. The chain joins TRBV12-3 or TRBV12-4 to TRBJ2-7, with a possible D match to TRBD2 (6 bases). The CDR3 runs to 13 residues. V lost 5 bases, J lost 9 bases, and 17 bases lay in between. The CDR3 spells CASSQYSGLLQYF. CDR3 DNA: TGTGCCAGCAGTCAGTACAGCGGGCTGCTGCAGTACTTC.

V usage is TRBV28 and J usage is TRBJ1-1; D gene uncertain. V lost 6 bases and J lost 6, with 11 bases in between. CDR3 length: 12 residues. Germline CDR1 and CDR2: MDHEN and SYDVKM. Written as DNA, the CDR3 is TGTGCCAGCAGCCCCCGTCCCGCTGAAGCTTTCTTT. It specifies CASSPRPAEAFF.

The CDR3 spells CASSIGQGAYNEQFF. The DNA of the CDR3 is TGTGCCAGCAGCATCGGACAGGGGGCGTACAATGAGCAGTTCTTC. The gene calls are TRBV5-6 and TRBJ2-1; 11 bases map to TRBD1. Germline V gene data show CDR1 as SGHDT and CDR2 as YYEEEE. This CDR3 is 15 amino acids long. The ends lost 4 bases at V and 4 bases at J; junction bases unmatched: 4.

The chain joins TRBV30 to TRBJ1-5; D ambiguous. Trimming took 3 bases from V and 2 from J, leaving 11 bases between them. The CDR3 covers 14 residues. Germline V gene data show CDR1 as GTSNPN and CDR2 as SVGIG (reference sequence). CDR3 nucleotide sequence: TGTGCCTGGAGCAGGAAGGGTGGCAATCAGCCCCAGCATTTT. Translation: CAWSRKGGNQPQHF.

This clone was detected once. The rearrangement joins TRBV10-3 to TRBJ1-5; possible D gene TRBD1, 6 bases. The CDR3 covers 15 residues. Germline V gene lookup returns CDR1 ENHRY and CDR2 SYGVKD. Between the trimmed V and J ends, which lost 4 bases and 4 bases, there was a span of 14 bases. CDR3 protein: CAISVSGGGNQPQHF. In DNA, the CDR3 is TGTGCCATCAGTGTATCTGGGGGCGGGAATCAGCCCCAGCATTTT.

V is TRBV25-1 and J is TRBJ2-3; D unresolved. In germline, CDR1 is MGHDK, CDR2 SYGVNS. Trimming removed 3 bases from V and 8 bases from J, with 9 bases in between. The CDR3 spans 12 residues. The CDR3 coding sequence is TGTGCCAGCAGTGATTCCACTCCTACGCAGTATTTT. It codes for CASSDSTPTQYF.

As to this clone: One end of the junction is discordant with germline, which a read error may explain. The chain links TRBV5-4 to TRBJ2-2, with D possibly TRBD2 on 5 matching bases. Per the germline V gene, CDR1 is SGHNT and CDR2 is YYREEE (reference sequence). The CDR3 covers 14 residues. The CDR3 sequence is CASSLVCEHRGAVF. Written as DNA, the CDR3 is TGTGCCAGCAGCTTGGTCTGTGAACACCGGGGAGCTGTTTTT.

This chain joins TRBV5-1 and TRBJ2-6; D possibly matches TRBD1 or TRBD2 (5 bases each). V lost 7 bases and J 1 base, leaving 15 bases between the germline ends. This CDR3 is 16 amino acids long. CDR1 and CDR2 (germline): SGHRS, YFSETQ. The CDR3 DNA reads TGCGCCAGCGGCCGGGACGGTAGGTCTGGGGCCAACGTCCTGACTTTC. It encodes CASGRDGRSGANVLTF.

The CDR3 DNA is TGTGCCAGCTCACCGGGACAGGCGAGCTCTGGAAACACCATATATTTT. This codes for CASSPGQASSGNTIYF. The chain has TRBV18 and TRBJ1-3; 8 nucleotides agree with TRBD1. Losses at the gene ends were 3 bases for V and 0 bases for J; bases not matched to a gene: 4. The CDR3 has 16 amino acids. Germline V gene lookup returns CDR1 KGHSH and CDR2 LQKENI. Supplemented by reference TRBV18 and TRBJ1-3, the full variable domain reads NAGVMQNPRHLVRRRGQEARLRCSPMKGHSHVYWYRQLPEEGLKFMVYLQKENIIDESGMPKERFSAEFPKEGPSILRIQQVVRGDSAAYFCASSPGQASSGNTIYFGEGSWLTVV.